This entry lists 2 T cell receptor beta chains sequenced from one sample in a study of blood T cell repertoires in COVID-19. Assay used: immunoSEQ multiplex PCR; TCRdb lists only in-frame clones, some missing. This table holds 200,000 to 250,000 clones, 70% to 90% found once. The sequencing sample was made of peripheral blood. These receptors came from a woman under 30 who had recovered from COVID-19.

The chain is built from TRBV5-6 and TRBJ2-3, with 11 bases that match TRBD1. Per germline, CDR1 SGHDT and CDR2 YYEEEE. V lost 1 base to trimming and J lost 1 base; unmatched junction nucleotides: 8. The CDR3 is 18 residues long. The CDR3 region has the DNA TGTGCCAGCAGCTTGTTTGGGACAGGGGGTTTGGGCACAGATACGCAGTATTTT. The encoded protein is CASSLFGTGGLGTDTQYF.

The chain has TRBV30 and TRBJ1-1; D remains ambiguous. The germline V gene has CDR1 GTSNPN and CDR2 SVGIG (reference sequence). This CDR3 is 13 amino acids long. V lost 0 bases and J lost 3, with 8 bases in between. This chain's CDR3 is CAWSVNSYTEAFF. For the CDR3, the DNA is TGTGCCTGGAGTGTCAACAGTTACACTGAAGCTTTCTTT.